This T cell receptor beta chain was sequenced in a study of blood T cell repertoires in COVID-19 (dated by TCRdb to between 2020 and 2021). Looking at the study overall: Samples from collaborators originated in the United States, Italy and Spain and spanned both the acute and convalescent phases of COVID-19. Samples came from the ongoing ImmuneRACE study (first 160 participants) plus 1,254 subjects from 6 global collaborators. The repertoires were released in a freely available public database intended as a resource for research on the immune response to SARS-CoV-2. Nearly every sample came with metadata listing a de-identified subject ID, COVID-19 status, age in years and sex. The material from the prospective study consisted of cDNA or gDNA derived from T cells, B-cell-depleted T cells, or PBMCs. Subjects who had been exposed to COVID-19, were actively infected with it, or had recovered from it provided the deeply sampled blood TCRbeta repertoires that made up the dataset. HLA class I and class II types, where available, came from metadata supplied by the sample provider rather than from assay-based typing.

Trimming removed 5 bases from V and 0 bases from J, leaving 10 bases between the germline ends. The germline V gene provides CDR1 ENHRY and CDR2 SYGVKD. From the cysteine up to the phenylalanine, the CDR3 has a length of 14 residues. The sequence is cut down to CDR3 DNA, 42 bases in frame from base 1. TCRbeta CDR3 regions were amplified from genomic DNA using the immunoSEQ Assay, a bias-controlled multiplex PCR. The paper's processing steps were these. The number of nucleated cells in each sample was estimated from the amplification of reference gene primers within the assay. Sequence reads were collapsed and filtered to measure the absolute abundance of every unique TCRbeta CDR3 rearrangement. For each sample, productive Simpson clonality was calculated by taking the square root of Simpson's diversity index across productive rearrangements. The table comes from immuneACCESS by way of TCRdb, which keeps in-frame sequences with V and J called. Part of the clones is missing from these tables; in studies checked, under half for an unresolved V gene and the rest for unknown reasons. V, J and clone size reflect that table, while D and trimming were determined from the DNA. The sample table holds some 350,000 clones, of which almost 90% were seen once. The ten largest clones capture 5% to 8.5% of the sample.

What the research found in general, with its limitations: Clinical and demographic metadata were provided uncurated, with the amount varying by source and participant.

Collaborating institutions collected whole blood in K2EDTA tubes following their own protocols. Collaborator samples were shipped for TCRbeta analysis as frozen whole blood, isolated PBMCs, or DNA extracted from either sample type. As for this clone: Its antigen remains unidentified. No quality values exist for individual bases; no much larger clone is one base distant.

The sequenced sample consisted of peripheral blood. The chain links TRBV10-3 with TRBJ1-2; TRBD1 is perhaps the D gene, given 5 matching bases. This TCR was sampled from a man between 18 and 29 years old with active or convalescent COVID-19. The CDR3 protein is CAISSGGANYGYTF. The nucleotide sequence reads as follows: TGTGCCATCAGTAGCGGGGGGGCTAACTATGGCTACACCTTC.